This T cell receptor beta chain was profiled in a study of a mutant IDH1 vaccine in newly diagnosed glioma (dated by TCRdb to about 2021). Notes on the research overall: Of the 25 to 40 treated patients, approximately 62% were male and approximately 38% were female, and the mean age was 40.4 years. Before enrollment, most patients had been given radiochemotherapy with temozolomide as standard therapy, while the rest had received either radiotherapy alone or temozolomide alone. Longitudinal TCRB deep sequencing was performed for some 25 treated patients wherever samples were available for exploratory analyses. Six visits were used for peripheral blood collection: V03 (baseline), V05, V07, V10, V12 and V13. Findings and caveats that apply to the study as a whole: It was noted by the authors that analyses of patient blood samples could not be reproduced owing to sample limitations. Across multiple MHC alleles, vaccine-induced immune responses were seen in roughly 93% of patients. Availability determined which PBMC samples were chosen for TCRB deep sequencing. Pseudoprogression appeared unrelated to alterations in the top peripheral T cell clonotypes detected by TCRB sequencing.

What this sample's time point label stands for: baseline, week 1 (first vaccination visit). The treatment or condition tag for this specimen amounts to: pre-vaccination baseline after standard-of-care therapy. The donors had newly diagnosed IDH1-mutant astrocytomas of WHO grade 3 or 4 that showed loss of nuclear ATRX. The samples were drawn from NOA16, a multicentre, single-arm, open-label phase I trial in Germany that tested a mutant IDH1 peptide vaccine in humans for the first time. For immunogenicity testing, the blood drawn at visit V03 was used as the baseline sample. Genomic DNA for TCRB sequencing was extracted from EDTA blood using the DNeasy Blood and Tissue Kit. The library was obtained by the immunoSEQ multiplex PCR assay. Rearranged TCR beta chain sequences were amplified with the hsTCRB Kit following the manufacturer's protocol. Sequencing of TCRB libraries was carried out on an Illumina MiSeq. On the authors' methods: The kit vendor's proprietary platform handled demultiplexing, trimming and gene mapping. TCRdb took over this immuneACCESS table, retaining in-frame rearrangements with V and J assigned. Such tables are incomplete; in checked studies, under half of the missing clones stem from an unresolved V gene, and the remainder is unexplained. V and J calls and clone size are copied from that table; D and trimming were computed from the DNA. The sample data list 45,000 to 65,000 clones, and 70% to 90% of these were observed just once. The leading ten clones occupy about a fifth of the sample.

The germline V gene sets CDR1 to SGHTA and CDR2 to FQGNSA. Cut back by 2 bases and 6 bases, the V and J ends lie 11 bases apart. The CDR3 goes from the cysteine to the phenylalanine over 13 residues. Left in the record is the CDR3 DNA by itself, 39 bases read in frame from the first base. This clone came up once. The clone's antigen remains unknown. No much larger clonotype is one base removed from it; base qualities were not supplied. The sample consisted of PBMCs, taken from a glioma patient treated with radiotherapy, temozolomide or both. This sequence uses TRBV7-2 and TRBJ2-7, with the D gene not confidently named. This receptor was identified in a young man with glioma. The DNA sequence is as follows: TGTGCCAGCAGCTTAAATCGGGTGTCCGAGCAGTACTTC. Protein translation: CASSLNRVSEQYF.